This T cell receptor beta chain derives from a study of blood T cell repertoires in COVID-19. As for the study in general: Material from acute and convalescent COVID-19 was sourced from the United States, Italy and Spain.

Trimming at V came to 3 bases and at J to 5 bases, leaving 11 bases not matched to a gene. CDR3 length: 16 amino acids. Germline V gene sequence: CDR1 SNHLY, CDR2 FYNNEI. Sequencing was performed with immunoSEQ multiplex PCR; in TCRdb, only in-frame clones are kept and a portion is missing. The sample shows 150,000 or so clones, approximately 84% of them seen only once. Sequencing was performed on PBMCs or T cells enriched from blood (not recorded which). This sequence originates from a human donor with acute COVID-19. The donor label of this sample is uncertain. The chain carries TRBV2 and TRBJ2-5, with 8 bases aligning to TRBD1. CDR3 region: CASSDEVDRATETQYF. In DNA, the CDR3 is TGTGCCAGCAGTGATGAGGTGGACAGGGCGACGGAGACCCAGTACTTC.